The sequence of this T cell receptor (beta chain) was determined in a study of cytomegalovirus exposure and HLA in healthy donors. Germline CDR1 and CDR2: SGDLS and YYNGEE. Trimming removed 0 bases from V and 6 bases from J, with 10 bases in between. This CDR3 is built from 15 residues. Whereas donors were nominally healthy upon sampling, unrecorded immune exposures were probable. PCR used 60 Vbeta primers and 13 Jbeta primers. Original handling: A later analysis counted 65 million to 90 million unique TCR beta chains, some 10 million shared. Libraries were prepared by immunoSEQ multiplex PCR; TCRdb keeps only in-frame clonotypes and omits some of them. The V and J calls and the clone size are those of that table, but D and trimming were determined from the DNA. The sample records about 140,000 clones, approximately 82% being singletons.

The source is a man between 35 and 55 years old in good health and CMV-seronegative. V and J are TRBV9 and TRBJ1-6; D may be TRBD1 (5 bases). The source material was PBMCs. The CDR3 nucleotides are TGTGCCAGCAGCGTAGTGGGGCAGGGTAATTCACCCCTCCACTTT. Translated: CASSVVGQGNSPLHF.